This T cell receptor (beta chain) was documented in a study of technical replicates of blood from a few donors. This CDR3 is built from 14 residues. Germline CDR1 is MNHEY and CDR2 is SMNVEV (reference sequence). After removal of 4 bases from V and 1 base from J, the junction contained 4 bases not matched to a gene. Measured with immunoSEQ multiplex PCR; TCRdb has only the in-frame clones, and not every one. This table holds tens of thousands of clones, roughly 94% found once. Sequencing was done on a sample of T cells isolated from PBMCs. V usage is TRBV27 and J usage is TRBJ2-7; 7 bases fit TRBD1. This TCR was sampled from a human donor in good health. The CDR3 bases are TGTGCCAGCAGTTCCCGACAGGGATCCTACGAGCAGTACTTC. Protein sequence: CASSSRQGSYEQYF.